This TCR beta chain was observed in a study of post-analysis software for immune sequencing data (dated by TCRdb to the mid-2010s). With regard to the full study: Relapsing-remitting, secondary progressive and progressive-relapsing multiple sclerosis were recorded as disease courses, and subtype annotation was lacking for some patients. The patient repertoires were compared against some twelve previously published healthy control repertoires obtained from donors aged about 6 to 27 years. A subset of samples was prepared in parallel using single-end sample barcoding, then pooled and co-amplified after Illumina adapter ligation. Beyond this particular receptor, the publication reports: Several TRBV segments, including TRBV5-6, TRBV5-1 and TRBV20-1, were significantly more frequent in patients than controls. Multiple sclerosis patients had significantly lower normalized Chao1 diversity than controls, a result that suggests substantial peripheral T-cell clonal expansion. The multiple sclerosis patient group was slightly younger than the control group. Strong co-clustering of samples prepared in the same batch was shown by direct clustering with F measure, prompting a batch-effect correction.

The cysteine opens and the phenylalanine closes a CDR3 of 17 amino acids. Only the CDR3 portion is preserved as DNA: 51 bases, with reading frame beginning at the first base. Germline trimming amounts to 5 bases on V and 3 bases on J, with 11 as the count of junction bases outside the gene matches. CDR1 is given as MNHEY and CDR2 as SMNVEV, both from the germline V gene (reference sequence). The sample holds a few counts of this clonotype. The target of this receptor is not known. Nothing much larger sits one base from this clone, and base qualities are not available. Libraries came from PCR. Sequenced using an Illumina HiSeq 2500. Unique molecular identifiers were incorporated into TCR beta cDNA libraries to reduce PCR and sequencing biases. Roughly 0.5 million cDNA molecules were obtained per 1 to 10 million input T cells, so each molecule approximated one T cell. The patient libraries were prepared and sequenced with the same protocol used for the earlier healthy control dataset. Samples belonging to the same batch were prepared together, multiplexed and sequenced on a shared HiSeq lane. As for how the authors treated the data: MIGEC was used to process the raw barcoded reads, and molecular identifier groups with only a single read were discarded before consensus assembly and CDR3 extraction. Clonotype tables were post-analysed with VDJtools, normalizing diversity by down-sampling all datasets to the smallest sample size. To correct batch-related cross-sample contamination, repertoire overlap clustering matched CDR3 amino acid sequences but not nucleotide sequences. Through fastp at Q25 and MiXCR, TCRdb rebuilt clones from the public reads, retaining in-frame beta chains. Every distinct CDR3 protein forms one entry, paired with its most common genes and DNA. The V and J calls were not made by the authors but by TCRdb's processing. Across this sample there are hundreds of thousands of distinct CDR3 sequences, with 55% to 60% seen only once. The ten largest clonotypes hold 11% of the sample.

To demonstrate the VDJtools post-analysis software, TCR beta repertoires were profiled from the peripheral blood of roughly 12 young patients with multiple sclerosis. The multiple sclerosis patients were children and adolescents ranging in age from 6 to 15 years. The V gene is TRBV27 and the J gene is TRBJ2-7, and TRBD2 aligns with 12 junction nucleotides. Sequenced material: blood. The sequence was obtained from a girl aged 2 to 9 with multiple sclerosis. The DNA is TGTGCCAGCAGTCCGACGCTCGGACTAGCGGGGTTCTACGAGCAGTACTTC. This is translated as CASSPTLGLAGFYEQYF.